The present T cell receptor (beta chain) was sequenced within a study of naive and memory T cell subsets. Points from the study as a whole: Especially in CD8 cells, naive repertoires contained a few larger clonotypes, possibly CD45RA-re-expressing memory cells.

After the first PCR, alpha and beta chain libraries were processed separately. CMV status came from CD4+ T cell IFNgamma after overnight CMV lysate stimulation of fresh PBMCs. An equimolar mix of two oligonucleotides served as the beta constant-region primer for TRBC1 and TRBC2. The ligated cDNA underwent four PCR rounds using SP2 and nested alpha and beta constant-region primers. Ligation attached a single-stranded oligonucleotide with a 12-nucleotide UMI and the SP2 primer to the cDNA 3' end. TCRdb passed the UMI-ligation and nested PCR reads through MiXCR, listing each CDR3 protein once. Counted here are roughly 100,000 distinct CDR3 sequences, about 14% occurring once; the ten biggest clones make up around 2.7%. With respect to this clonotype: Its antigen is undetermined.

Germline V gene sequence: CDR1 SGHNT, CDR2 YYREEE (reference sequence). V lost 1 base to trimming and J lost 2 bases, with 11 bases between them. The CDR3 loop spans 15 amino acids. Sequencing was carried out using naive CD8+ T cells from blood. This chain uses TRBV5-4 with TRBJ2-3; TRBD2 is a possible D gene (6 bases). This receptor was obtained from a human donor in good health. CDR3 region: CASSLWRDTTDTQYF. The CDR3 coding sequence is TGTGCCAGCAGCTTGTGGCGGGATACCACAGATACGCAGTATTTT.